This is a list of T cell receptor beta chains from one sample in a study of blood T cell repertoires in COVID-19. Assay used: immunoSEQ multiplex PCR; TCRdb lists only in-frame clones, some missing. The table has around 140,000 clones, about 83% seen once. Sequencing used peripheral blood. All receptors derive from a man aged 25-45 years with COVID-19, enrolled during active disease. Each CDR3 is given with its conserved first and last residue. D genes are given only for firm matches. Clone sizes are given selectively: once, few, many, or a class where the clone is expanded.

clone_size: once
d_call: TRBD1
v_call: TRBV6-2/TRBV6-3
j_call: TRBJ2-7
cdr3_nt: TGTGCCAGCAGTAAGGCAGGGGGATACGAGCAGTACTTC
cdr3_aa: CASSKAGGYEQYF

clone_size: .
d_call: .
v_call: TRBV28
j_call: TRBJ1-1
cdr3_nt: TGTGCCAGCAGCTACCAGAACACTGAAGCTTTCTTT
cdr3_aa: CASSYQNTEAFF

clone_size: .
d_call: TRBD1
v_call: TRBV10-3
j_call: TRBJ2-7
cdr3_nt: TGTGCCATCAGTGAGTCTGGGACAGGGACCTACGAGCAGTACTTC
cdr3_aa: CAISESGTGTYEQYF

clone_size: .
d_call: .
v_call: TRBV2
j_call: TRBJ2-3
cdr3_nt: TGTGCCAGCAGTGAAGCGATCAGTTCCACAGATACGCAGTATTTT
cdr3_aa: CASSEAISSTDTQYF

clone_size: .
d_call: .
v_call: TRBV15
j_call: TRBJ1-5
cdr3_nt: TGTGCCACCAGCAGACCAGGGATTGAGGGCAATCAGCCCCAGCATTTT
cdr3_aa: CATSRPGIEGNQPQHF

clone_size: few
d_call: .
v_call: TRBV6-4
j_call: TRBJ2-2
cdr3_nt: TGTGCCAGCAGTGAACAGGACACCGGGGAGCTGTTTTTT
cdr3_aa: CASSEQDTGELFF

clone_size: .
d_call: TRBD2
v_call: TRBV14
j_call: TRBJ2-1
cdr3_nt: TGTGCCAGCAGCCTTGGACTAGTTCGTGGTGCGACCCTTCGTTCCTACAATGAGCAGTTCTTC
cdr3_aa: CASSLGLVRGATLRSYNEQFF

clone_size: .
d_call: .
v_call: TRBV12-3/TRBV12-4
j_call: TRBJ1-5
cdr3_nt: TGTGCCAGCGCTCTAGGGGATCAGCCCCAGCATTTT
cdr3_aa: CASALGDQPQHF

clone_size: .
d_call: TRBD1
v_call: TRBV5-1
j_call: TRBJ2-5
cdr3_nt: TGCGCCAGCAGCTTGCAGACCGGGACAGCCGAGACCCAGTACTTC
cdr3_aa: CASSLQTGTAETQYF

clone_size: .
d_call: TRBD1
v_call: TRBV9
j_call: TRBJ1-2
cdr3_nt: TGTGCCAGCAGCAGCCGGGACAGGCTTGACTATGGCTACACCTTC
cdr3_aa: CASSSRDRLDYGYTF

clone_size: .
d_call: .
v_call: TRBV27
j_call: TRBJ2-1
cdr3_nt: TGTGCCAGCAGTTTCTTCGGTGAGCAGTTCTTC
cdr3_aa: CASSFFGEQFF

clone_size: .
d_call: TRBD2
v_call: TRBV5-1
j_call: TRBJ2-7
cdr3_nt: TGCGCCAGCAGCTTGGGCGGGACTAGCGGGAACGAGCAGTACTTC
cdr3_aa: CASSLGGTSGNEQYF

clone_size: .
d_call: .
v_call: TRBV6-1
j_call: TRBJ2-7
cdr3_nt: TGTGCCAGCAGTGATCGCGGACAATCATACGAGCAGTACTTC
cdr3_aa: CASSDRGQSYEQYF

clone_size: .
d_call: TRBD1
v_call: TRBV30
j_call: TRBJ1-5
cdr3_nt: TGTGCCTGGAGTCCACAGGGGGGAGGCAATCAGCCCCAGCATTTT
cdr3_aa: CAWSPQGGGNQPQHF

clone_size: .
d_call: .
v_call: TRBV28
j_call: TRBJ1-1
cdr3_nt: TGTGCCGCACAGGGAACGCGAAACACTGAAGCTTTCTTT
cdr3_aa: CAAQGTRNTEAFF

clone_size: .
d_call: .
v_call: TRBV13
j_call: TRBJ2-7
cdr3_nt: TGTGCCAGCAGTAACCGGCAGGGGACCTACGAGCAGTACTTC
cdr3_aa: CASSNRQGTYEQYF

clone_size: large
d_call: TRBD2
v_call: TRBV19
j_call: TRBJ2-5
cdr3_nt: TGTGCCAGTAGTGGATGGGACGGGGGGGCCCAGTACTTC
cdr3_aa: CASSGWDGGAQYF

clone_size: once
d_call: TRBD1
v_call: TRBV10-3
j_call: TRBJ1-2
cdr3_nt: TGTGCCATCAGTGAGTCAGGACAGGGGTACAACTATGGCTACACCTTC
cdr3_aa: CAISESGQGYNYGYTF

clone_size: .
d_call: .
v_call: TRBV24-1
j_call: TRBJ2-7
cdr3_nt: TGTGCCACCAGTGATTCGTCAGCGGCAGGGGTCGCCGAGCAGTACTTC
cdr3_aa: CATSDSSAAGVAEQYF

clone_size: .
d_call: .
v_call: TRBV11-3
j_call: TRBJ2-3
cdr3_nt: TGTGCCAGCAGCTTAGATTTAGAGGATTCGCATAATACGCAGTATTTT
cdr3_aa: CASSLDLEDSHNTQYF

clone_size: .
d_call: .
v_call: TRBV5-5
j_call: TRBJ1-1
cdr3_nt: TGTGCCAGCAGCTTACAGGGCACTGAAGCTTTCTTT
cdr3_aa: CASSLQGTEAFF

clone_size: .
d_call: .
v_call: TRBV18
j_call: TRBJ2-7
cdr3_nt: TGTGCCAGCTCACCGATCGAACTAGGAGGCTATGGGGAGCAGTACTTC
cdr3_aa: CASSPIELGGYGEQYF

clone_size: once
d_call: TRBD2
v_call: TRBV27
j_call: TRBJ2-3
cdr3_nt: TGTGCCAGCAGGCCGACTAGCGGACCAGATACGCAGTATTTT
cdr3_aa: CASRPTSGPDTQYF

clone_size: .
d_call: TRBD1
v_call: TRBV19
j_call: TRBJ2-1
cdr3_nt: TGTGCCAGTATCGCGGACAGGTTGTCTGGCAATGAGCAGTTCTTC
cdr3_aa: CASIADRLSGNEQFF

clone_size: .
d_call: TRBD2
v_call: TRBV2
j_call: TRBJ2-3
cdr3_nt: TGTGCCAGCAGTGAAGCGCGGTCTAGCGGGAGAGGTGATACGCAGTATTTT
cdr3_aa: CASSEARSSGRGDTQYF